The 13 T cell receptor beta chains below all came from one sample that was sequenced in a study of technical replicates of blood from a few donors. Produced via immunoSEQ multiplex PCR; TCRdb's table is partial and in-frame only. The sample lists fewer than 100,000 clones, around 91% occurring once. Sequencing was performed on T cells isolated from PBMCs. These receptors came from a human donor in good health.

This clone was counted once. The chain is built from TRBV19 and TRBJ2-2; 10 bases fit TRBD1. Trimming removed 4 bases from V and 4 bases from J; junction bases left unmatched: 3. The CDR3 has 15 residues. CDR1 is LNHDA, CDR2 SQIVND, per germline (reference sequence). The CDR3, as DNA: TGTGCCAGTAGTACGACAGGGGGCTTCACCGGGGAGCTGTTTTTT. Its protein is CASSTTGGFTGELFF.

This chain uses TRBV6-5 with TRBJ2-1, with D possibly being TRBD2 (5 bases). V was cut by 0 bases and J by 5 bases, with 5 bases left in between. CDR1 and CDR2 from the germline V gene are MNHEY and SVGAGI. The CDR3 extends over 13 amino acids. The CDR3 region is CASSYSRDNEQFF. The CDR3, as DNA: TGTGCCAGCAGTTACTCGCGGGACAATGAGCAGTTCTTC.

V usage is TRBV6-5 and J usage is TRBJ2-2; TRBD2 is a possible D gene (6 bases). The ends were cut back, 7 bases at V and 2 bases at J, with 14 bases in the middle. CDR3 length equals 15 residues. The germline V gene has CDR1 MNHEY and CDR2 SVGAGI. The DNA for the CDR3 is TGTGCCAGCACCTTACTAGCTGATAACACCGGGGAGCTGTTTTTT. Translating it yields CASTLLADNTGELFF.

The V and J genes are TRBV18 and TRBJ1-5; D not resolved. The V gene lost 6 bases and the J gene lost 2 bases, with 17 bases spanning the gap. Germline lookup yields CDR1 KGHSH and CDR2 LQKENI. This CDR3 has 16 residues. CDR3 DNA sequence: TGTGCCAGCTCCCCGCCGGGTGCCCCGGGCAATCAGCCCCAGCATTTT. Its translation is CASSPPGAPGNQPQHF.

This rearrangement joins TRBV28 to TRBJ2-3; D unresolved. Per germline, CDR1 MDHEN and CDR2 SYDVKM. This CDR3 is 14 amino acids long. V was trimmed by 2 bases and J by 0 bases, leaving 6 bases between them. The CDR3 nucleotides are TGTGCCAGCAGTTTACCCCGGAGCACAGATACGCAGTATTTT. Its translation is CASSLPRSTDTQYF.

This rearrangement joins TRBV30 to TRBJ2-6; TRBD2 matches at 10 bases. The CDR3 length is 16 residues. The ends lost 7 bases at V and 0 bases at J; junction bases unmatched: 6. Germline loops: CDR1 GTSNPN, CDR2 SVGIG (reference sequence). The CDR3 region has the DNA TGTGCCTCTACTAGCGGGACTCCCTCTGGGGCCAACGTCCTGACTTTC. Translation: CASTSGTPSGANVLTF.

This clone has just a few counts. The CDR3: CASSKRDSLRGDTQYF. CDR3 nucleotide sequence: TGCGCCAGCAGTAAACGGGACTCTCTTCGGGGAGATACGCAGTATTTT. The chain uses TRBV10-1 and TRBJ2-3; D possibly corresponds to TRBD2 (6 bases). Germline V CDR1 and CDR2: WNHNN, SYGVQD (reference sequence). The length of the CDR3 is 16 residues. V shed 5 bases and J shed 5 bases, with 20 bases lying between them.

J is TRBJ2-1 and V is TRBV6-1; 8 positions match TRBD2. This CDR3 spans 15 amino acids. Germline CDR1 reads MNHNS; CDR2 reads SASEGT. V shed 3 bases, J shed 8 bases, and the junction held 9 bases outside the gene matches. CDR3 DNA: TGTGCCAGCAGTGACTGGCCAGCGGGGGTCGATGAGCAGTTCTTC. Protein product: CASSDWPAGVDEQFF.

The CDR3 coding sequence is TGTGCCAGCAGTTGGGCAGGGGGCTCCGAGACCCAGTACTTC. As protein: CASSWAGGSETQYF. This chain joins TRBV6-5 and TRBJ2-5; 8 nucleotides match TRBD1. There are 14 residues in the CDR3. Germline CDR1 reads MNHEY; CDR2 reads SVGAGI. Trimming took 4 bases from V and 5 from J; bases not matched to a gene: 6.

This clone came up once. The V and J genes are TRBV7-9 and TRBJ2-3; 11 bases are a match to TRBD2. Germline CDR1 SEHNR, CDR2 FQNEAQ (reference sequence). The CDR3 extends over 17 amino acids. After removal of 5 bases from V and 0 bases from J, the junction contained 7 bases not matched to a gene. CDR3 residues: CASSPTSGILSTDTQYF. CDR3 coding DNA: TGTGCCAGCAGCCCGACTAGCGGGATATTAAGCACAGATACGCAGTATTTT.

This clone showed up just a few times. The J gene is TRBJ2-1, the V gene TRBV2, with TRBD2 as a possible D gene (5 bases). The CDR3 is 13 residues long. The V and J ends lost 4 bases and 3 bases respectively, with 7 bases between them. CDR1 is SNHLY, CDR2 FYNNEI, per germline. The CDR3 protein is CASSVGVYNEQFF. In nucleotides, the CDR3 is TGTGCCAGCAGTGTGGGAGTCTACAATGAGCAGTTCTTC. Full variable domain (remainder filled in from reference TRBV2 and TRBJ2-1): EPEVTQTPSHQVTQMGQEVILRCVPISNHLYFYWYRQILGQKVEFLVSFYNNEISEKSEIFDDQFSVERPDGSNFTLKIRSTKLEDSAMYFCASSVGVYNEQFFGPGTRLTVL.

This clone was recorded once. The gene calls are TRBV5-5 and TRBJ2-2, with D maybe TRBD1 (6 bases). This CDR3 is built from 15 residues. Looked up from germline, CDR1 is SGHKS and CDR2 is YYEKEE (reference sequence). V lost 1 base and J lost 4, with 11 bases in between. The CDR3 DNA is TGTGCCAGCAGCTTGAGGGGGATCTTCACCGGGGAGCTGTTTTTT. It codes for CASSLRGIFTGELFF.

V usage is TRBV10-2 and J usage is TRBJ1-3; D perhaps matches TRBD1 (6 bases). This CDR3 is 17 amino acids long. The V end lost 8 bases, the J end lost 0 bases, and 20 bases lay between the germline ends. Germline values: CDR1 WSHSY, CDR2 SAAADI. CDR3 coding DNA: TGCGCCAGCCCCAATTCGGCAGGGACAAGCTCTGGAAACACCATATATTTT. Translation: CASPNSAGTSSGNTIYF.